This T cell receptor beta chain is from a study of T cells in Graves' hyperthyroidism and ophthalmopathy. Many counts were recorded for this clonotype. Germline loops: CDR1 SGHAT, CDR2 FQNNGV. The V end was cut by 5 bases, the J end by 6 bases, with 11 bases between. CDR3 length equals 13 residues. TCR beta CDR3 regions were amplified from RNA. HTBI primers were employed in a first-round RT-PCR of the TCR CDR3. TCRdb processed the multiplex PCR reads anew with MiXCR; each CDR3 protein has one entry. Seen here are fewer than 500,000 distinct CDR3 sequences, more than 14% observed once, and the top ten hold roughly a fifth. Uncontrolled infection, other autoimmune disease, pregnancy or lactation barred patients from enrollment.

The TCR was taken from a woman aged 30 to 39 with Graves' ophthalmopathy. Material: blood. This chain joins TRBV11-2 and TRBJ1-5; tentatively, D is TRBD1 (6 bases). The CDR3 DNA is TGTGCCAGCAGCCTGGGGGGCCCTCAGCCCCAGCATTTT. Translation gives CASSLGGPQPQHF. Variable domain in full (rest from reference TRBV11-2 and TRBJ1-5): EAGVAQSPRYKIIEKRQSVAFWCNPISGHATLYWYQQILGQGPKLLIQFQNNGVVDDSQLPKDRFSAERLKGVDSTLKIQPAKLEDSAVYLCASSLGGPQPQHFGDGTRLSIL.